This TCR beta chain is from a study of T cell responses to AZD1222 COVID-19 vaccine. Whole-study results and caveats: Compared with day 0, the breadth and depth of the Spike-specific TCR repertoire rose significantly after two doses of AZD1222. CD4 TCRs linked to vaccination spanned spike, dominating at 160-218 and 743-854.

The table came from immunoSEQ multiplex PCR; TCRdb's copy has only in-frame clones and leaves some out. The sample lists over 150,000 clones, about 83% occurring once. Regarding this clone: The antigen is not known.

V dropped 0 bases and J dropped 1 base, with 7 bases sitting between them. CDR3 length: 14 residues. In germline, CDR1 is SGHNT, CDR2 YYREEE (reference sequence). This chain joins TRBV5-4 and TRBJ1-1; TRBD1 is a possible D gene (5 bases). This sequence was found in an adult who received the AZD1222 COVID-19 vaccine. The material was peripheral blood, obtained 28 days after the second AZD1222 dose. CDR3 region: CASSLEGANTEAFF. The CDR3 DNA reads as TGTGCCAGCAGCTTGGAAGGGGCGAACACTGAAGCTTTCTTT.